A selection of T cell receptor beta chains follows, all from one sample in a study of blood T cell repertoires in COVID-19. The table came from immunoSEQ multiplex PCR; TCRdb's copy has only in-frame clones and leaves some out. Altogether about 180,000 clones are present, 78% being singletons, with the ten largest covering roughly 17%. Sequencing was carried out using PBMCs or T cells enriched from blood (not recorded which). These receptors all stem from a woman between 50 and 59 years old who had recovered from COVID-19. CDR3s include the opening cysteine and the closing phenylalanine or tryptophan. The D gene is left open where the match is weak. Only part of the rows carry a size: once, few, many, or a class if the clone is expanded.

CDR3 DNA: TGTGCCAGCAGCGGGAGAATTGGGATGAACTATGGCTACACCTTC
CDR3 protein: CASSGRIGMNYGYTF
D gene: -
V gene: TRBV28
J gene: TRBJ1-2
clone size: -

CDR3 DNA: TGCGCCAGCAGCCAAGATCTTACTAGCACAGATACGCAGTATTTT
CDR3 protein: CASSQDLTSTDTQYF
D gene: -
V gene: TRBV4-1
J gene: TRBJ2-3
clone size: once

CDR3 DNA: TGTGCCTGGAGTGTACAACGGGATGGCTACACCTTC
CDR3 protein: CAWSVQRDGYTF
D gene: -
V gene: TRBV30
J gene: TRBJ1-2
clone size: -

CDR3 DNA: TGTGCCAGCAGTCCCTACTATGGCTACACCTTC
CDR3 protein: CASSPYYGYTF
D gene: -
V gene: TRBV2
J gene: TRBJ1-2
clone size: -

CDR3 DNA: TGTGCCAGCAGTTCCCCATCGACACAGGGCTCACGAGCTACCTATGGCTACACCTTC
CDR3 protein: CASSSPSTQGSRATYGYTF
D gene: -
V gene: TRBV28
J gene: TRBJ1-2
clone size: -

CDR3 DNA: TGTGCCAGCAGCACAACTAGCGCGTCCTACGAGCAGTACTTC
CDR3 protein: CASSTTSASYEQYF
D gene: TRBD2
V gene: TRBV7-2
J gene: TRBJ2-7
clone size: -

CDR3 DNA: TGTGCCAGCAGTTTAGTAGTGCCGGGGGGCTACACCTTC
CDR3 protein: CASSLVVPGGYTF
D gene: -
V gene: TRBV28
J gene: TRBJ1-2
clone size: -

CDR3 DNA: TGTGCCAGCAGTTACAAAGGGAGGCCTCCTTACACAGATACGCAGTATTTT
CDR3 protein: CASSYKGRPPYTDTQYF
D gene: -
V gene: TRBV6-2/TRBV6-3
J gene: TRBJ2-3
clone size: -

CDR3 DNA: TGTGCCAGCTCACCACCTCTAGCGGAATCCAAAAACATTCAGTACTTC
CDR3 protein: CASSPPLAESKNIQYF
D gene: TRBD2
V gene: TRBV18
J gene: TRBJ2-4
clone size: -

CDR3 DNA: TGTGCCATCAGTGCGACGCAGGGGGCGCAAGGCTATGGCTACACCTTC
CDR3 protein: CAISATQGAQGYGYTF
D gene: TRBD1
V gene: TRBV10-3
J gene: TRBJ1-2
clone size: -

CDR3 DNA: TGTGCCAGCACCTACTCACAGGGCTCCACAGATACGCAGTATTTT
CDR3 protein: CASTYSQGSTDTQYF
D gene: -
V gene: TRBV7-6
J gene: TRBJ2-3
clone size: -

CDR3 DNA: TGTGCCAGCAGTTTAGTCTCCCTAAGCTCCTATAATTCACCCCTCCACTTT
CDR3 protein: CASSLVSLSSYNSPLHF
D gene: -
V gene: TRBV27
J gene: TRBJ1-6
clone size: once

CDR3 DNA: TGCGCCAGCAGCTCGCGGGACGGCACAGCCGTTAGGTACTTC
CDR3 protein: CASSSRDGTAVRYF
D gene: -
V gene: TRBV5-1
J gene: TRBJ2-7
clone size: once

CDR3 DNA: TGTGCCAGCAGCTTAAGAAGGGAGGACACTGAAGCTTTCTTT
CDR3 protein: CASSLRREDTEAFF
D gene: -
V gene: TRBV7-8
J gene: TRBJ1-1
clone size: few

CDR3 DNA: TGTGCCAGCAGTTTAATAGGCGGACCTCGAGGTAGCGGGAGAGGGGACATTCAGTACTTC
CDR3 protein: CASSLIGGPRGSGRGDIQYF
D gene: TRBD2
V gene: TRBV28
J gene: TRBJ2-4
clone size: -

CDR3 DNA: TGTGCCAGCAGCCCGTGGGACATTGCGAAGAAAGGGCGGGGGGACTACGAGCAGTACTTC
CDR3 protein: CASSPWDIAKKGRGDYEQYF
D gene: TRBD2
V gene: TRBV6-6
J gene: TRBJ2-7
clone size: -

CDR3 DNA: TGTGCCAGCAGCCAGACTAGCGGGAGCACCCCCCGGGAGCTGTTTTTT
CDR3 protein: CASSQTSGSTPRELFF
D gene: TRBD2
V gene: TRBV5-4
J gene: TRBJ2-2
clone size: -

CDR3 DNA: TGTGCCAGCAGTGAAATCAGGGAGGCTAATTCACCCCTCCACTTT
CDR3 protein: CASSEIREANSPLHF
D gene: -
V gene: TRBV2
J gene: TRBJ1-6
clone size: -

CDR3 DNA: TGTGCCAGCGGGGACTTGAACACTGAAGCTTTCTTT
CDR3 protein: CASGDLNTEAFF
D gene: -
V gene: TRBV3-1/TRBV3-2
J gene: TRBJ1-1
clone size: -

CDR3 DNA: TGTGCCAGCAGTGGAGGACAGGGAACTCAGCCCCAGCATTTT
CDR3 protein: CASSGGQGTQPQHF
D gene: TRBD1
V gene: TRBV2
J gene: TRBJ1-5
clone size: -

CDR3 DNA: TGCGCCAGCAGCCTGGAACAGGGATTTGAGCAGTTCTTC
CDR3 protein: CASSLEQGFEQFF
D gene: -
V gene: TRBV4-3
J gene: TRBJ2-1
clone size: -

CDR3 DNA: TGTGCCAGCTCACCACCAAATAGCGGGATTTGGACCTACAATGAGCAGTTCTTC
CDR3 protein: CASSPPNSGIWTYNEQFF
D gene: TRBD2
V gene: TRBV18
J gene: TRBJ2-1
clone size: -

CDR3 DNA: TGTGCCAGCAGCTTCGGGGGAGGAAACGAGCAGTACTTC
CDR3 protein: CASSFGGGNEQYF
D gene: -
V gene: TRBV7-3
J gene: TRBJ2-7
clone size: -

CDR3 DNA: TGCAGCGTTGAGACGGGACAGGAATACGAGCAGTACTTC
CDR3 protein: CSVETGQEYEQYF
D gene: TRBD1
V gene: TRBV29-1
J gene: TRBJ2-7
clone size: -

CDR3 DNA: TGTGCCAGCAGTTTAGCCCGGGTTGGGGAGCAGTACTTC
CDR3 protein: CASSLARVGEQYF
D gene: -
V gene: TRBV12-3/TRBV12-4
J gene: TRBJ2-7
clone size: -

CDR3 DNA: TGCGCCAGCAGCTCAGGCTCTGGAAACACCATATATTTT
CDR3 protein: CASSSGSGNTIYF
D gene: -
V gene: TRBV5-1
J gene: TRBJ1-3
clone size: -

CDR3 DNA: TGTGCCAGCAGCTTAGGCGGGTGGGCAGTAACTAACTATGGCTACACCTTC
CDR3 protein: CASSLGGWAVTNYGYTF
D gene: -
V gene: TRBV7-3
J gene: TRBJ1-2
clone size: few

CDR3 DNA: TGTGCCAGTAGTAGGGCTATCAGACAGCCCCAGCATTTT
CDR3 protein: CASSRAIRQPQHF
D gene: -
V gene: TRBV19
J gene: TRBJ1-5
clone size: few

CDR3 DNA: TGCGCCAGCAGATTAGCGGGAGGGGAGACCCAGTACTTC
CDR3 protein: CASRLAGGETQYF
D gene: TRBD2
V gene: TRBV10-2
J gene: TRBJ2-5
clone size: -

CDR3 DNA: TGTGCCAGCAGCGCACACGGGGGTACTCGGGAGCAGTACTTC
CDR3 protein: CASSAHGGTREQYF
D gene: -
V gene: TRBV11-2
J gene: TRBJ2-7
clone size: few

CDR3 DNA: TGTGCCAGCAGCGTAGACGTTCTTGCGGTCTCCACCGGGGAGCTGTTTTTT
CDR3 protein: CASSVDVLAVSTGELFF
D gene: -
V gene: TRBV9
J gene: TRBJ2-2
clone size: -

CDR3 DNA: TGCGCCAGCAGCTCACAGACAGGTCTGTGGGCTTTCTTT
CDR3 protein: CASSSQTGLWAFF
D gene: -
V gene: TRBV5-1
J gene: TRBJ1-1
clone size: -

CDR3 DNA: TGTGCCAGCAGCTTTGTGAGCGTACGGAATGAGCAGTTCTTC
CDR3 protein: CASSFVSVRNEQFF
D gene: -
V gene: TRBV5-6
J gene: TRBJ2-1
clone size: -

CDR3 DNA: TGTGCCAGCAGACAGGGATCCGGCAATCAGCCCCAGCATTTT
CDR3 protein: CASRQGSGNQPQHF
D gene: -
V gene: TRBV6-6
J gene: TRBJ1-5
clone size: -

CDR3 DNA: TGTGCCATCAGCCTTCGACAGGGGGCGTCTTACGAGCAGTACTTC
CDR3 protein: CAISLRQGASYEQYF
D gene: TRBD1
V gene: TRBV10-3
J gene: TRBJ2-7
clone size: -

CDR3 DNA: TGTGCCAGCAGCCAAGATAAAAGACTTCTGAATGAGCAGTTCTTC
CDR3 protein: CASSQDKRLLNEQFF
D gene: -
V gene: TRBV14
J gene: TRBJ2-1
clone size: few

CDR3 DNA: TGTGCCAGCAGTGCTAACAGTGGCAATCAGCCCCAGCATTTT
CDR3 protein: CASSANSGNQPQHF
D gene: -
V gene: TRBV2
J gene: TRBJ1-5
clone size: -

CDR3 DNA: TGCGCCAGCAGCCCCGGTGGGGCTAGCGGGAAGTACGAGCAGTACTTC
CDR3 protein: CASSPGGASGKYEQYF
D gene: TRBD2
V gene: TRBV10-1
J gene: TRBJ2-7
clone size: -

CDR3 DNA: TGTGCCAGCAGCCCCTCCGGGGGCCAGGGGGCTTACGAGCAGTACTTC
CDR3 protein: CASSPSGGQGAYEQYF
D gene: TRBD1
V gene: TRBV3-1/TRBV3-2
J gene: TRBJ2-7
clone size: -

CDR3 DNA: TGTGCCAGCAGTTCCCCGACAGGGCTTAATGAAAAACTGTTTTTT
CDR3 protein: CASSSPTGLNEKLFF
D gene: TRBD1
V gene: TRBV28
J gene: TRBJ1-4
clone size: -

CDR3 DNA: TGTGCCAGCAGCCCCCCACCCTGGCCCACTGAAGCTTTCTTT
CDR3 protein: CASSPPPWPTEAFF
D gene: -
V gene: TRBV28
J gene: TRBJ1-1
clone size: -

CDR3 DNA: TGTGCCAGTTCCCGACAGGGCAATCAGCCCCAGCATTTT
CDR3 protein: CASSRQGNQPQHF
D gene: -
V gene: TRBV19
J gene: TRBJ1-5
clone size: -

CDR3 DNA: TGTGCCAGTAAGTTAGGGACAGGGTGGAACACTGAAGCTTTCTTT
CDR3 protein: CASKLGTGWNTEAFF
D gene: TRBD1
V gene: TRBV19
J gene: TRBJ1-1
clone size: -

CDR3 DNA: TGTGCCAGTAGTATACGCAATGAGCAGTTCTTC
CDR3 protein: CASSIRNEQFF
D gene: -
V gene: TRBV19
J gene: TRBJ2-1
clone size: -

CDR3 DNA: TGTGCCAGCGGACTAGCGGGACTTCAAGAGACCCAGTACTTC
CDR3 protein: CASGLAGLQETQYF
D gene: TRBD2
V gene: TRBV7-2
J gene: TRBJ2-5
clone size: -

CDR3 DNA: TGCGCCAGCAGCTTGGAACCGGGAACGAACACTGAAGCTTTCTTT
CDR3 protein: CASSLEPGTNTEAFF
D gene: -
V gene: TRBV5-1
J gene: TRBJ1-1
clone size: -

CDR3 DNA: TGTGCCAGCAGCCCCTGGGGGGGGGAAGAGACCCAGTACTTC
CDR3 protein: CASSPWGGEETQYF
D gene: TRBD2
V gene: TRBV7-9
J gene: TRBJ2-5
clone size: -

CDR3 DNA: TGTGCCAGAAGCTTTTCTAGCGGCACAGATACGCAGTATTTT
CDR3 protein: CARSFSSGTDTQYF
D gene: -
V gene: TRBV5-3
J gene: TRBJ2-3
clone size: -